Presented here are 29 T cell receptor beta chains from one specimen sequenced in a study of cytomegalovirus exposure and HLA in healthy donors. Amplification used 60 Vbeta primers and 13 Jbeta primers. This table comes from immunoSEQ multiplex PCR, and its TCRdb copy is limited to in-frame clones, with some not included. The sample has fewer than 150,000 clones, 70% to 80% seen once. The material sequenced was PBMCs. The origin of the receptors is a woman in her thirties or forties in good health and CMV-seropositive.

The chain is built from TRBV14 and TRBJ2-1; D ambiguous. This CDR3 has 11 residues. CDR1 is SGHDN, CDR2 FVKESK, per germline. V lost 6 bases and J lost 7, with 7 bases in between. In DNA form, the CDR3 reads TGTGCCAGCAGTATCTCTAATGAGCAGTTCTTC. Its translation is CASSISNEQFF. Based on the CDR3 plus reference TRBV14 and TRBJ2-1, the full variable domain is EAGVTQFPSHSVIEKGQTVTLRCDPISGHDNLYWYRRVMGKEIKFLLHFVKESKQDESGMPNNRFLAERTGGTYSTLKVQPAELEDSGVYFCASSISNEQFFGPGTRLTVL.

The rearrangement links TRBV18 to TRBJ1-1, with TRBD1 matching 7 bases. Trimming cost V 3 bases and J 4 bases; bases outside gene matches: 8. CDR3 length equals 15 residues. Per germline, CDR1 KGHSH and CDR2 LQKENI. The CDR3 here is CASSPKGGIGTEAFF. The CDR3 region has the DNA TGTGCCAGCTCACCGAAAGGGGGCATCGGCACTGAAGCTTTCTTT.

This clone was counted between two and nine times. The chain is built from TRBV27 and TRBJ2-4, with TRBD1 identical over 7 bases. With 8 bases clipped from V and 1 base from J, the junction kept 2 bases outside the gene matches. CDR1 and CDR2 (germline): MNHEY, SMNVEV (reference sequence). This CDR3 spans 13 amino acids. CDR3 DNA sequence: TGTGCCAGCCGGGGACAGGCCAAAAACATTCAGTACTTC. This translates into CASRGQAKNIQYF.

This clone was seen a few times. The CDR3 nucleotides read TGTGCCAGCAGTTATCGCCGGGGAGGCTCCTACGAGCAGTACTTC. Translation gives CASSYRRGGSYEQYF. This chain connects TRBV6-9 to TRBJ2-7; D is perhaps TRBD2 (6 bases). Germline CDR1 is MNHGY and CDR2 is SVAAGI. CDR3 length: 15 residues. Trimming left V 2 bases short and J 0 bases short, with 11 bases between.

CDR3 nucleotides: TGTGCCAGCAGTTTGTTACTAGCGGGAGGGCCAAATACGCAGTATTTT. Translated, it gives CASSLLLAGGPNTQYF. The chain has TRBV27 and TRBJ2-3, with 13 bases fitting TRBD2. The V gene end was trimmed by 3 bases and the J gene end by 7 bases; junction bases not matched to a gene: 7. The germline gives CDR1 MNHEY, CDR2 SMNVEV (reference sequence). The CDR3 is 16 amino acids.

The chain carries TRBV10-1 and TRBJ2-3; 7 bases align to TRBD1. V shed 6 bases and J 1 base; nucleotides not matched to a gene: 7. CDR3 size: 15 residues. Germline assignment: CDR1 WNHNN and CDR2 SYGVQD (reference sequence). The CDR3 DNA reads TGCGCCAGCAGCCAAACAGGGGACGGCACAGATACGCAGTATTTT. As protein: CASSQTGDGTDTQYF.

The V gene is TRBV25-1, the J gene TRBJ1-4, with D possibly being TRBD1 (5 bases). The V gene lost 1 base and the J gene lost 5 bases, with 11 bases spanning the gap. Germline CDR1 reads MGHDK; CDR2 reads SYGVNS. This CDR3 contains 15 residues. CDR3 in amino acids: CASSELGEKNEKLFF. Written as DNA, the CDR3 is TGTGCCAGCAGTGAATTAGGGGAAAAAAATGAAAAACTGTTTTTT.

The CDR3 loop reads CASSPLDRGHNSPLHF. CDR3 DNA: TGTGCCAGCTCGCCTCTAGACAGGGGGCATAATTCACCCCTCCACTTT. V usage is TRBV18 and J usage is TRBJ1-6, with TRBD1 matching over 10 bases. Per the germline V gene, CDR1 is KGHSH and CDR2 is LQKENI. This CDR3 contains 16 residues. After removal of 6 bases from V and 5 bases from J, the junction contained 7 bases not matched to a gene.

Only a few counts were recorded for this clone. The rearrangement links TRBV11-3 to TRBJ2-5; 9 bases align to TRBD2. After removal of 5 bases from V and 5 bases from J, the junction contained 9 bases not matched to a gene. Germline V gene sequence: CDR1 SGHNT, CDR2 YENEEA. The CDR3 sequence is 15 residues long. CDR3 coding DNA: TGTGCCAGCAGCCCCACTAGCGGGCGGATCGAGACCCAGTACTTC. This codes for CASSPTSGRIETQYF.

This clone was seen a few times. This chain links TRBV28 with TRBJ2-7, with TRBD1 as a possible D gene (6 bases). V was cut by 3 bases and J by 6 bases, with 15 bases left in between. CDR3 length: 14 residues. Looked up from germline, CDR1 is MDHEN and CDR2 is SYDVKM. The CDR3 sequence is CASSFYQQGSEQYF. Here the CDR3 DNA reads TGTGCCAGCAGTTTCTATCAACAGGGATCCGAGCAGTACTTC.

This clone is a singleton in its sample. This sequence joins TRBV1 and TRBJ2-3; whether TRBD2, the table's D call, matches the DNA was not checked. TRBV1 counts as a pseudogene. The CDR3 length is 13 residues. Here the CDR3 DNA reads TGCACCAGCATCCCGGGGGTCACAGATACGCAGTATTTT. The encoded protein is CTSIPGVTDTQYF.

This clone was recorded once. V and J are TRBV6-1 and TRBJ2-7; D is ambiguous. This CDR3 is 12 amino acids long. Germline CDR1 is MNHNS and CDR2 is SASEGT. Deletions cut 9 bases from V and 0 bases from J, with 9 bases between. CDR3 sequence reads: CASRLSSYEQYF. CDR3 bases: TGTGCCAGTCGACTCAGCTCCTACGAGCAGTACTTC.

The chain has TRBV7-9 and TRBJ1-3; a weak D match, TRBD1 (6 bases). The CDR3 contains 13 residues. Germline V gene data show CDR1 as SEHNR and CDR2 as FQNEAQ (reference sequence). Trimming shortened V by 10 bases and J by 7 bases, and 17 bases separated the two germline ends. The CDR3 nucleotides read TGTGCCACCGGGGGGCGGTCGGGGAACACCATATATTTT. Translating it yields CATGGRSGNTIYF.

This clone was picked up one time. The rearrangement links TRBV18 to TRBJ1-1, with D possibly being TRBD1 (6 bases). The CDR3 totals 15 residues. CDR1 KGHSH and CDR2 LQKENI come from the germline V gene. Between the trimmed V and J ends, which lost 0 bases and 5 bases, there was a span of 13 bases. CDR3 loop: CASSPPDRFGTEAFF. CDR3 DNA sequence: TGTGCCAGCTCACCACCCGACAGGTTTGGGACTGAAGCTTTCTTT.

This chain uses TRBV25-1 with TRBJ2-3; no firm D call. There are 14 residues in the CDR3. The germline V gene encodes CDR1 MGHDK and CDR2 SYGVNS. Trimming shortened V by 4 bases and J by 6 bases, and 14 bases separated the two germline ends. The CDR3, as DNA: TGTGCCAGCAGTGTGGCGGATGCTAGGGATACGCAGTATTTT. This sequence encodes CASSVADARDTQYF.

This clone was counted a few times. V is TRBV5-6 and J is TRBJ2-2; no reliable D call. V was cut by 0 bases and J by 3 bases, with 3 bases left in between. The germline CDR1 and CDR2 sequences are SGHDT and YYEEEE. The CDR3 loop spans 13 amino acids. CDR3 protein: CASSLADTGELFF. The DNA of the CDR3 is TGTGCCAGCAGCTTGGCCGACACCGGGGAGCTGTTTTTT. Looking up the rest from reference TRBV5-6 and TRBJ2-2 gives the full variable domain: DAGVTQSPTHLIKTRGQQVTLRCSPKSGHDTVSWYQQALGQGPQFIFQYYEEEERQRGNFPDRFSGHQFPNYSSELNVNALLLGDSALYLCASSLADTGELFFGEGSRLTVL.

The CDR3 here is CASSQTYEQYF. The CDR3 DNA sequence: TGTGCCAGCAGTCAGACCTACGAGCAGTACTTC. The chain is built from TRBV2 and TRBJ2-7; D is unresolved. The germline V gene encodes CDR1 SNHLY and CDR2 FYNNEI. Trimming took off 5 bases at V and 2 bases at J, with 4 bases between the two ends. The CDR3 has 11 amino acids.

The chain has TRBV6-1 and TRBJ1-5; D perhaps matches TRBD1 (6 bases). Germline V CDR1 and CDR2: MNHNS, SASEGT. The V end was cut by 4 bases, the J end by 0 bases, with 19 bases between. The CDR3 has 18 amino acids. CDR3 loop: CASSGDDRWSSSNQPQHF. CDR3 nucleotide sequence: TGTGCCAGCAGTGGGGATGACAGGTGGAGTTCTAGCAATCAGCCCCAGCATTTT.

V usage is TRBV7-9 and J usage is TRBJ1-1; 8 nucleotides agree with TRBD1. This CDR3 comprises 17 residues. V dropped 1 base and J dropped 6; count of bases not matched to a gene: 13. Looked up from germline, CDR1 is SEHNR and CDR2 is FQNEAQ (reference sequence). As DNA, the CDR3 is TGTGCCAGCAGCTTAGGATTGTTGAAGACAGGGGTCGCTGAAGCTTTCTTT. Translated, it gives CASSLGLLKTGVAEAFF.

This clone has a single count. This chain connects TRBV5-8 to TRBJ2-3, with 7 nucleotides matching TRBD1. This CDR3 contains 14 residues. V lost 4 bases and J lost 4; bases outside the gene matches: 6. Germline assignment: CDR1 SGHTS and CDR2 YDEGEE. CDR3 sequence: CASSRTGAADTQYF. The CDR3 DNA reads TGTGCCAGCAGCCGCACAGGGGCTGCAGATACGCAGTATTTT.

This clone was counted only a few times. The sample has other DNA sequences that encode this CDR3 too. The chain links TRBV10-3 to TRBJ2-2, with 12 bases matching TRBD2. Germline values: CDR1 ENHRY, CDR2 SYGVKD. The CDR3 consists of 14 residues. Trimming removed 8 bases from V and 5 bases from J; junction bases left unmatched: 3. The CDR3 DNA sequence: TGTGCCATCCGTCTAGCGGGAGGGACCGGGGAGCTGTTTTTT. Translating gives CAIRLAGGTGELFF.

The chain couples TRBV5-1 to TRBJ1-2, with 7 bases matching TRBD1. CDR3 length equals 15 residues. V was clipped by 3 bases and J by 6 bases; unmatched bases: 11. Looked up from germline, CDR1 is SGHRS and CDR2 is YFSETQ. The CDR3 spells CASSWGTDYVDGYTF. CDR3 sequence (DNA): TGCGCCAGCAGCTGGGGGACAGATTACGTGGATGGCTACACCTTC.

The chain carries TRBV6-5 and TRBJ1-2; D is possibly TRBD1 (6 bases). CDR1 and CDR2 (germline): MNHEY, SVGAGI. The CDR3 has 13 amino acids. Trimming stripped 6 bases from V and 7 bases from J, with 15 bases between. The CDR3 bases are TGTGCCAGCAGACAGCAGGGGACGGGTGGCTACACCTTC. Its protein product is CASRQQGTGGYTF.

The chain links TRBV7-9 to TRBJ2-5, with D maybe TRBD2 (6 bases). The CDR3 sequence is 17 residues long. Germline CDR1 reads SEHNR; CDR2 reads FQNEAQ (reference sequence). V was cut by 1 base and J by 7 bases, with 22 bases left in between. DNA of the CDR3: TGTGCCAGCAGCTTAGAGGGCTGGGCGGGACCCTCAGGGACCCAGTACTTC. It specifies CASSLEGWAGPSGTQYF. Full variable domain (outside the CDR3, taken from reference TRBV7-9 and TRBJ2-5): DTGVSQNPRHKITKRGQNVTFRCDPISEHNRLYWYRQTLGQGPEFLTYFQNEAQLEKSRLLSDRFSAERPKGSFSTLEIQRTEQGDSAMYLCASSLEGWAGPSGTQYFGPGTRLLVL.

This clone turned up a few times. V gene TRBV19 combines with J gene TRBJ2-1, with D tentatively TRBD1 (6 bases). This CDR3 contains 17 residues. CDR1 is LNHDA and CDR2 is SQIVND in the germline V gene (reference sequence). Trimming stripped 4 bases from V and 1 base from J, with 17 bases between. The CDR3 sequence is CASSRLWKDSSYNEQFF. CDR3 nucleotide sequence: TGTGCCAGTAGTAGGTTGTGGAAGGACAGTTCCTACAATGAGCAGTTCTTC.

The V call is TRBV5-8, the J call TRBJ2-5; 9 nucleotides agree with TRBD2. The J call could be wrong; TRBJ2-7 is a better fit for the DNA end. The germline V gene encodes CDR1 SGHTS and CDR2 YDEGEE. The CDR3 is 17 amino acids. This CDR3 is CASSFSRDSGSKYEQYF. CDR3 nucleotide sequence: TGTGCCAGCAGCTTCAGTCGGGATAGCGGGAGTAAGTACGAGCAGTACTTC.

The chain combines TRBV2 with TRBJ2-1, with a tentative D call TRBD2 (5 bases). This CDR3 comprises 12 residues. Per germline, CDR1 SNHLY and CDR2 FYNNEI. With 11 bases removed from V and 1 base from J, the gap between germline ends came to 9 bases. In nucleotides, the CDR3 is TGTGCCTGGACTGCTTCCTACAATGAGCAGTTCTTC. Its translation is CAWTASYNEQFF.

V and J are TRBV7-9 and TRBJ2-1, with 11 nucleotides matching TRBD2. The V segment lost 5 bases and the J segment 7 bases; nucleotides outside the gene matches: 7. This CDR3 region has 15 residues. Per germline, CDR1 SEHNR and CDR2 FQNEAQ (reference sequence). CDR3 sequence: CASSAPGTSGNEQFF. CDR3 bases: TGTGCCAGCAGCGCCCCCGGGACTAGCGGAAATGAGCAGTTCTTC.

This chain joins TRBV6-1 and TRBJ1-2, with 9 nucleotides matching TRBD1. CDR3 length: 15 residues. Germline-derived CDR1 and CDR2 are MNHNS and SASEGT. The junction had 6 bases not matched to a gene; V was cut back by 2 bases and J by 5 bases. CDR3 in amino acids: CASSEWTGEVYGYTF. The CDR3 bases are TGTGCCAGCAGTGAATGGACAGGGGAGGTGTATGGCTACACCTTC.